This T cell receptor (beta chain) was retrieved from a study of CD8+ T cells in alopecia areata. The study, taken as a whole, reports: An increase in clonality over normal scalp was evident in lesional scalp, especially alopecia totalis/universalis. Relative to mice, TCR sharing across patients was less clear, a difference possibly HLA-related.

In regard to this clone: The target antigen is unknown.

Germline trimming cut 5 bases from V and 4 bases from J; bases unmatched to any gene: 5. The CDR3 has 13 amino acids. The germline gives CDR1 GTSNPN, CDR2 SVGIG (reference sequence). cDNA serving as the sequencing template came from extracted, reverse transcribed RNA. Data came from immunoSEQ multiplex PCR; TCRdb stores just in-frame clones and leaves some out. The repertoire holds fewer than 150,000 clones, with less than 80% as singletons. The chain carries TRBV30 and TRBJ1-5; 7 nucleotides align to TRBD1. The receptor's source is a human donor in good health. The sequencing input was CD4+ T cells sorted from blood. The CDR3 bases are TGTGCCTGGGCCCGGGACAGTAATCAGCCCCAGCATTTT. This sequence encodes CAWARDSNQPQHF.